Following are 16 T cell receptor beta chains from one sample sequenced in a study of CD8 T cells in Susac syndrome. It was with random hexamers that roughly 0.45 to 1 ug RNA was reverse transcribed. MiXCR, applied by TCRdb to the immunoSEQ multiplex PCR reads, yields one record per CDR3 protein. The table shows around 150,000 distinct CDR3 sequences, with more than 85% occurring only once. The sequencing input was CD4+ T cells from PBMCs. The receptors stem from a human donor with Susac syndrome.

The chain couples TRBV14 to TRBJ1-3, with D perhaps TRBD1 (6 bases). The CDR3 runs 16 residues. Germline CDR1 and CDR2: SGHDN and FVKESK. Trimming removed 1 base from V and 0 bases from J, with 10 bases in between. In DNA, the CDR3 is TGTGCCAGCAGCCAAGCCGGACAGCTCTCTGGAAACACCATATATTTT. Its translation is CASSQAGQLSGNTIYF.

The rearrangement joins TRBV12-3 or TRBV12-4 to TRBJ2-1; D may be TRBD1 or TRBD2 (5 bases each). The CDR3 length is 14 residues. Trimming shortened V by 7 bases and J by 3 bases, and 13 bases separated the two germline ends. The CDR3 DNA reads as TGTGCCAGCACGCTAGCTCAGGGCTACAATGAGCAGTTCTTC. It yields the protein CASTLAQGYNEQFF.

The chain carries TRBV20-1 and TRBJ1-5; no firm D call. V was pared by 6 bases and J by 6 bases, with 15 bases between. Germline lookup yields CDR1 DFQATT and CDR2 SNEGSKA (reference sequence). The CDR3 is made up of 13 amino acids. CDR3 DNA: TGCAGTGCCTTGGACGGTCAGAGTCAGCCCCAGCATTTT. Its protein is CSALDGQSQPQHF.

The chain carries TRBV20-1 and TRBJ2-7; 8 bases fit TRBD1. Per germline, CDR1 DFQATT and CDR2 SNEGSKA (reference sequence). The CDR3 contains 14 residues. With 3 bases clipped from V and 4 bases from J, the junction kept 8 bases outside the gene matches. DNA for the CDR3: TGCAGTGCTAGTCACAGGGGGTCGGGTTACGAGCAGTACTTC. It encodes CSASHRGSGYEQYF.

This chain's CDR3 is CAWSTGQGRNTEAFF. CDR3 nucleotides: TGTGCCTGGAGTACAGGACAGGGGCGGAACACTGAAGCTTTCTTT. The V call is TRBV30, the J call TRBJ1-1; TRBD1 matches 9 bases. Per germline, CDR1 GTSNPN and CDR2 SVGIG (reference sequence). V shed 2 bases and J 1 base; nucleotides not matched to a gene: 5. The CDR3 runs 15 residues.

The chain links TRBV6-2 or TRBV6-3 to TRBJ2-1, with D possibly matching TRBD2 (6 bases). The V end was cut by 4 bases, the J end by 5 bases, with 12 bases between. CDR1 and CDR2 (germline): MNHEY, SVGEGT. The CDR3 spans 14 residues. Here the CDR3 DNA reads TGTGCCAGCAGTTCCCTAGCGAGAAACAATGAGCAGTTCTTC. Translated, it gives CASSSLARNNEQFF.

The DNA of the CDR3 is TGCGCCAGCAGCTTGGGAATAGGGGAGACCCAGTACTTC. Translation gives CASSLGIGETQYF. The chain combines TRBV5-1 with TRBJ2-5; D call uncertain. The CDR3 runs to 13 residues. Germline V lookup: CDR1 SGHRS, CDR2 YFSETQ. The V gene lost 0 bases and the J gene lost 5 bases, with 8 bases spanning the gap.

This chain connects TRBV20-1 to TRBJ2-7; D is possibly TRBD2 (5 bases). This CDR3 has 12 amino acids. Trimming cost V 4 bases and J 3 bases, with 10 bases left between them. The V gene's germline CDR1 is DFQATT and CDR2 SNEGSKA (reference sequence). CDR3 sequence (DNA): TGCAGTGCTACCACAGACTACTACGAGCAGTACTTC. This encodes CSATTDYYEQYF.

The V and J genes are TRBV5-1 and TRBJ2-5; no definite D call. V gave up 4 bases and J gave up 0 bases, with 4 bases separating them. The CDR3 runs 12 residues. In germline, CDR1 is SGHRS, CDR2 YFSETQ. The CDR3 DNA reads TGCGCCAGCAGCAAGAACCAAGAGACCCAGTACTTC. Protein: CASSKNQETQYF.

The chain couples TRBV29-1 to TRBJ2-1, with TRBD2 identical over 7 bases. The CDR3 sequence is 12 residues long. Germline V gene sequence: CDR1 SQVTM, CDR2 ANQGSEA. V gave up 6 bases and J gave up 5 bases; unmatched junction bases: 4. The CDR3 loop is CSVSSGNNEQFF. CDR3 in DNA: TGCAGCGTCTCTAGCGGAAACAATGAGCAGTTCTTC.

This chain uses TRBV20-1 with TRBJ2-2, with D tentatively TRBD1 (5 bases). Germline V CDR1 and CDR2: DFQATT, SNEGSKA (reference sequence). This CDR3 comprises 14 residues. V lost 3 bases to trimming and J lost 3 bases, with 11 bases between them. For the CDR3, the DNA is TGCAGTGCTAGTTCTGGGGCATACACCGGGGAGCTGTTTTTT. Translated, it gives CSASSGAYTGELFF.

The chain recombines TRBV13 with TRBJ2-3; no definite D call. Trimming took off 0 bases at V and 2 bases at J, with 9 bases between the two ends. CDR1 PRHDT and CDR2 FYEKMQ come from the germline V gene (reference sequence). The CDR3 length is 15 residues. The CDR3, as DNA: TGTGCCAGCAGCTTAGGGGTCATAGTCACAGATACGCAGTATTTT. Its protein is CASSLGVIVTDTQYF.

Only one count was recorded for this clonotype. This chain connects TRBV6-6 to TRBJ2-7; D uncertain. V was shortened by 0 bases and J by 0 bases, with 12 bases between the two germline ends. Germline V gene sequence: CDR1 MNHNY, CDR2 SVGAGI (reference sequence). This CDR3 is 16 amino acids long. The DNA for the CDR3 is TGTGCCAGCAGTTACTCGATTCCAGGTACCTCCTACGAGCAGTACTTC. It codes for CASSYSIPGTSYEQYF.

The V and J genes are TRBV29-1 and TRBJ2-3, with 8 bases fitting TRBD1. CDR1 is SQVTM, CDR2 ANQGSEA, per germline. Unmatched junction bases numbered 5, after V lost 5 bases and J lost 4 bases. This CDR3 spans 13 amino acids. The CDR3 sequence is CSVWDRTADTQYF. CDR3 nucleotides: TGCAGCGTTTGGGACAGGACGGCAGATACGCAGTATTTT.

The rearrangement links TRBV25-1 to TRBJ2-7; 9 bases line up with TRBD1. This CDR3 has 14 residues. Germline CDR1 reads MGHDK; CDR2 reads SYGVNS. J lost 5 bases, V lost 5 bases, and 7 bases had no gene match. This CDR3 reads CASSTNRGRNEQYF. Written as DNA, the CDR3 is TGTGCCAGCAGTACCAACAGGGGGCGAAACGAGCAGTACTTC.

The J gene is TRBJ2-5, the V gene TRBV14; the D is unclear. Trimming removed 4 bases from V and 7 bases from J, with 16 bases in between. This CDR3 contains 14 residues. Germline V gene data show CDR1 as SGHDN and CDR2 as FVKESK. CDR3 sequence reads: CASSPLTYVGTQYF. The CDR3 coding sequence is TGTGCCAGCAGCCCACTAACCTATGTTGGGACCCAGTACTTC.